A single sample gave rise to the 4 T cell receptor beta chains below, sequenced in a study of naive and memory T cell subsets. The beta constant-region primer was an equimolar mix of two oligonucleotides covering TRBC1 and TRBC2. TCRdb reanalysed the UMI-ligation and nested PCR reads using MiXCR and keeps one entry per CDR3 protein. Of around 160,000 distinct CDR3 sequences in the sample, about 15% are singletons; the top ten hold just over 0.14%. The sequenced sample consisted of naive CD4+ T cells from blood. These receptors all stem from a human donor in good health.

The CDR3 DNA follows: TGTGCCAGCAGTCTCCGGACAGATTTTGGGGAGACCCAGTACTTC. It translates to CASSLRTDFGETQYF. The V gene is TRBV6-6, the J gene TRBJ2-5; tentative D call: TRBD1 (6 bases). CDR1 MNHNY and CDR2 SVGAGI come from the germline V gene (reference sequence). V lost 5 bases and J lost 5, with 18 bases in between. This CDR3 is built from 15 residues.

The chain combines TRBV20-1 with TRBJ1-6; D unclear. The CDR3 length is 16 residues. V was pared by 2 bases and J by 2 bases, with 13 bases between. Germline V gene sequence: CDR1 DFQATT, CDR2 SNEGSKA (reference sequence). The CDR3 coding sequence is TGCAGTGCTAGACCCATCACAGAGACCTATAATTCACCCCTCCACTTT. It encodes CSARPITETYNSPLHF.

This clonotype was picked up a small number of times. The V and J genes are TRBV28 and TRBJ2-7; no reliable D call. The V and J ends lost 8 bases and 4 bases respectively, with 9 bases between them. The CDR3 is 11 amino acids. Germline CDR1 reads MDHEN; CDR2 reads SYDVKM. The CDR3 spells CASGLGYEQYF. The CDR3 nucleotides are TGTGCCAGCGGGTTGGGGTACGAGCAGTACTTC.

The CDR3 protein is CATSRDLGGRRETQYF. The DNA of the CDR3 is TGTGCCACCAGCAGAGATTTGGGCGGGAGGCGGGAGACCCAGTACTTC. The chain is built from TRBV15 and TRBJ2-5; 8 nucleotides match TRBD2. The CDR3 covers 16 residues. V lost 0 bases, J lost 5 bases, and 8 bases stayed unmatched. Looked up from germline, CDR1 is LNHNV and CDR2 is YYDKDF (reference sequence).